Presented here are 23 T cell receptor beta chains from one specimen sequenced in a study of regulatory T cells in long-lasting Graves disease. Regarding time point: newly diagnosed GD, antithyroid drugs for less than 3 months. Generation of the TCR library employed RNA extracted from PBMCs. Building of the TCR beta libraries involved iRepertoire HTBI primers and Arm-PCR of CDR3 regions. TCRdb re-called the multiplex PCR reads through MiXCR, storing one row per CDR3 protein. The sample has around 330,000 distinct CDR3 sequences, 15% to 20% seen once. Sequencing was performed on peripheral blood mononuclear cells (PBMCs), taken at new diagnosis, from a patient treated with antithyroid drugs. The origin of the receptors is a female donor with Graves disease.

In its sample, this clonotype was seen a few times. This sequence joins TRBV2 and TRBJ2-3, with D unclear. The CDR3 contains 11 residues. Germline V CDR1 and CDR2: SNHLY, FYNNEI. Trimming removed 6 bases from V and 6 bases from J, with 7 bases in between. CDR3 coding DNA: TGTGCCAGCAGCTTCGACGATACGCAGTATTTT. Translation: CASSFDDTQYF. The full variable domain, with the rest looked up from reference TRBV2 and TRBJ2-3, is EPEVTQTPSHQVTQMGQEVILRCVPISNHLYFYWYRQILGQKVEFLVSFYNNEISEKSEIFDDQFSVERPDGSNFTLKIRSTKLEDSAMYFCASSFDDTQYFGPGTRLTVL.

This chain links TRBV20-1 with TRBJ2-2; D may be TRBD2 (5 bases). In germline, CDR1 is DFQATT, CDR2 SNEGSKA (reference sequence). Trimming shortened V by 5 bases and J by 4 bases, and 11 bases separated the two germline ends. This CDR3 comprises 13 residues. CDR3: CSAGISGTGELFF. CDR3 bases: TGCAGTGCTGGTATCAGCGGCACCGGGGAGCTGTTTTTT.

This clonotype appeared many times. This chain connects TRBV2 to TRBJ1-5; 8 bases align to TRBD1. V gave up 4 bases and J gave up 6 bases; unmatched junction bases: 11. The CDR3 is 16 amino acids. From germline, CDR1 is SNHLY and CDR2 FYNNEI. The CDR3 here is CASSVQAGGNSQPQHF. The CDR3 DNA is TGTGCCAGCAGTGTTCAGGCAGGGGGCAATTCTCAGCCCCAGCATTTT. Using reference TRBV2 and TRBJ1-5 for the parts outside the CDR3, the full variable domain is EPEVTQTPSHQVTQMGQEVILRCVPISNHLYFYWYRQILGQKVEFLVSFYNNEISEKSEIFDDQFSVERPDGSNFTLKIRSTKLEDSAMYFCASSVQAGGNSQPQHFGDGTRLSIL.

This clonotype was picked up many times. The chain couples TRBV6-5 to TRBJ1-1; perhaps TRBD1 as D (5 bases). The CDR3 spans 14 residues. The ends were cut back, 0 bases at V and 1 base at J, with 6 bases in the middle. Germline lookup yields CDR1 MNHEY and CDR2 SVGAGI. This CDR3 reads CASSYSTANTEAFF. For the CDR3, the DNA is TGTGCCAGCAGTTACTCGACAGCGAACACTGAAGCTTTCTTT.

Turning to this clonotype: The junction and the germline gene differ at one end; a read error may be behind it. J is TRBJ2-1 and V is TRBV12-3 or TRBV12-4, with TRBD2 matching over 10 bases. The CDR3 contains 17 residues. The CDR3 protein is CVSSLTSGIALYNEQFF. As DNA, the CDR3 is TGTGTCAGCAGTTTAACTAGCGGGATTGCCCTCTACAATGAGCAGTTCTTC.

This clonotype showed up many times. The genes are TRBV9 and TRBJ1-2; D ambiguous. The length of the CDR3 is 12 residues. The V gene lost 3 bases and the J gene lost 4 bases, with 7 bases spanning the gap. Germline loops: CDR1 SGDLS, CDR2 YYNGEE. The CDR3 DNA is TGTGCCAGCAGCGCCTCGGGCTATGGCTACACCTTC. Translated, it gives CASSASGYGYTF.

This clonotype appeared many times. V gene TRBV6-1 combines with J gene TRBJ1-4; 7 positions match TRBD1. The germline CDR1 and CDR2 sequences are MNHNS and SASEGT. The CDR3 runs to 14 residues. V lost 7 bases and J lost 8; bases outside the gene matches: 10. The DNA for the CDR3 is TGTGCCAGCACCACCGGGACAGTGGCAGAAAAACTGTTTTTT. This codes for CASTTGTVAEKLFF.

This clonotype has at least ten counts. This rearrangement joins TRBV19 to TRBJ2-7; TRBD1 might be the D (6 bases). Germline CDR1 LNHDA, CDR2 SQIVND (reference sequence). V was clipped by 6 bases and J by 4 bases, with 19 bases between them. CDR3 length: 15 amino acids. The CDR3 DNA reads TGTGCCAGTAGACCTACCCCGGACAGACTTTACGAGCAGTACTTC. Translated, it gives CASRPTPDRLYEQYF.

This clonotype was picked up many times. The rearrangement links TRBV7-2 to TRBJ1-1, with D hard to call. Germline CDR1 is SGHTA and CDR2 is FQGNSA. Trimming took 2 bases from V and 3 from J, leaving 10 bases between them. This CDR3 region has 14 residues. The CDR3: CASSLTWEDTEAFF. CDR3 DNA sequence: TGTGCCAGCAGCTTAACCTGGGAGGACACTGAAGCTTTCTTT.

In this sample, this clonotype turned up many times. The CDR3 DNA reads as TGTGCCAGCAGTTTGAACGAGAACTACGAGCAGTACTTC. As protein: CASSLNENYEQYF. The rearrangement joins TRBV12-3 or TRBV12-4 to TRBJ2-7; D is uncertain. The CDR3 contains 13 residues. The V end was cut by 3 bases, the J end by 3 bases, with 9 bases between.

This clonotype came up many times. V gene TRBV24-1 combines with J gene TRBJ2-3, with 7 bases identical to TRBD1. Germline values: CDR1 KGHDR, CDR2 SFDVKD. J gave up 1 base and V 3 bases, and 9 bases lay outside the gene matches. The CDR3 contains 17 residues. In DNA, the CDR3 is TGTGCCACCAGTGATCCCACGTCCGGGACAGGCACAGATACGCAGTATTTT. Its protein is CATSDPTSGTGTDTQYF.

This clonotype was observed at least ten times. V is TRBV5-1 and J is TRBJ2-3, with 10 bases aligning to TRBD2. This CDR3 region has 16 residues. Germline CDR1 is SGHRS and CDR2 is YFSETQ. The V gene end was trimmed by 0 bases and the J gene end by 4 bases; junction bases not matched to a gene: 5. The CDR3 protein is CASSLDSSGGADTQYF. CDR3 DNA sequence: TGCGCCAGCAGCTTGGACTCTAGCGGGGGCGCAGATACGCAGTATTTT. Complete variable domain (other parts from reference TRBV5-1 and TRBJ2-3): KAGVTQTPRYLIKTRGQQVTLSCSPISGHRSVSWYQQTPGQGLQFLFEYFSETQRNKGNFPGRFSGRQFSNSRSEMNVSTLELGDSALYLCASSLDSSGGADTQYFGPGTRLTVL.

This clonotype has more than one count but fewer than ten. The chain is built from TRBV11-1 and TRBJ1-1, with TRBD1 matching over 7 bases. The V and J ends lost 4 bases and 6 bases, in that order; junction bases with no gene match: 8. Germline-derived CDR1 and CDR2 are SGHAT and FQDESV (reference sequence). This CDR3 has 14 residues. The CDR3 region is CASSYTRGTPEAFF. The CDR3 nucleotides are TGTGCCAGCAGCTATACCAGGGGGACCCCTGAAGCTTTCTTT. Together with reference TRBV11-1 and TRBJ1-1, the CDR3 gives the full variable domain: EAEVAQSPRYKITEKSQAVAFWCDPISGHATLYWYRQILGQGPELLVQFQDESVVDDSQLPKDRFSAERLKGVDSTLKIQPAELGDSAMYLCASSYTRGTPEAFFGQGTRLTVV.

This clonotype came up many times. V and J are TRBV27 and TRBJ2-1; 10 nucleotides align to TRBD2. V dropped 3 bases and J dropped 10; count of bases not matched to a gene: 9. Germline V gene sequence: CDR1 MNHEY, CDR2 SMNVEV (reference sequence). The length of the CDR3 is 15 residues. In DNA, the CDR3 is TGTGCCAGCAGTTTTAGTCTAGCGGGAGTCGGGGAGCAGTTCTTC. Translation gives CASSFSLAGVGEQFF.

In this sample, this clonotype turned up many times. This chain joins TRBV12-3 or TRBV12-4 and TRBJ1-1; perhaps TRBD1 as D (5 bases). Trimming pared 2 bases from V and 11 bases from J, leaving 12 bases between. The CDR3 loop spans 12 amino acids. In DNA form, the CDR3 reads TGTGCCAGCAGTTTAATTGGAGGGACGGCTTTCTTT. Encoded protein: CASSLIGGTAFF.

The chain has TRBV29-1 and TRBJ2-5, with 9 bases lining up with TRBD2. The germline V gene encodes CDR1 SQVTM and CDR2 ANQGSEA. This CDR3 is built from 13 residues. The junction had 3 bases not matched to a gene; V was cut back by 6 bases and J by 1 base. CDR3 residues: CSVAGGSQETQYF. CDR3 bases: TGCAGCGTAGCGGGAGGTTCCCAAGAGACCCAGTACTTC.

As to this clonotype: A much larger clone sits a single nucleotide away, making a read error possible. The rearrangement joins TRBV11-3 to TRBJ2-7; D not certain. In germline, CDR1 is SGHNT, CDR2 YENEEA. The CDR3 sequence is 15 residues long. V lost 5 bases, J lost 3 bases, and 17 bases lay in between. DNA of the CDR3: TGTGCCAGCAGCCCCTCCCCCGGCCCCCACTACGAGCAGTACTTC. Protein product: CASSPSPGPHYEQYF.

The chain uses TRBV20-1 and TRBJ2-5, with TRBD2 matching over 8 bases. After removal of 2 bases from V and 5 bases from J, the junction contained 13 bases not matched to a gene. The CDR3 contains 16 residues. Germline-derived CDR1 and CDR2 are DFQATT and SNEGSKA (reference sequence). The CDR3 loop reads CSARRGSGEGGETQYF. CDR3 DNA: TGCAGTGCTAGAAGGGGTAGCGGGGAGGGTGGGGAGACCCAGTACTTC.

This chain connects TRBV3-1 to TRBJ1-1; possible D gene TRBD1, 5 bases. Trimming removed 4 bases from V and 6 bases from J, with 27 bases in between. The germline V gene encodes CDR1 LGHDT and CDR2 YNNKEL (reference sequence). The CDR3 totals 18 residues. CDR3 in amino acids: CASSRDHPGSGKQAEAFF. CDR3 coding DNA: TGTGCCAGCAGCCGAGACCATCCAGGGTCGGGTAAACAGGCTGAAGCTTTCTTT.

This clonotype was seen a few times. The V call is TRBV19, the J call TRBJ2-7; D may be TRBD1 (6 bases). CDR1 LNHDA and CDR2 SQIVND come from the germline V gene (reference sequence). This CDR3 contains 13 residues. With 3 bases removed from V and 0 bases from J, the gap between germline ends came to 6 bases. The CDR3, as DNA: TGTGCCAGTAGTATGGACAGCTCCTACGAGCAGTACTTC. The encoded protein is CASSMDSSYEQYF.

Many counts were recorded for this clonotype. The chain couples TRBV10-3 to TRBJ2-1; D not resolved. V was cut by 8 bases and J by 12 bases, with 14 bases left in between. The CDR3 sequence is 11 residues long. Germline values: CDR1 ENHRY, CDR2 SYGVKD. This chain's CDR3 is CAIAEDFGQFF. Written as DNA, the CDR3 is TGTGCCATCGCTGAGGATTTCGGGCAGTTCTTC.

This clonotype was counted ten times or more. The chain is built from TRBV27 and TRBJ2-7; 8 bases align to TRBD2. The CDR3 covers 16 residues. Germline V CDR1 and CDR2: MNHEY, SMNVEV (reference sequence). The V gene end was trimmed by 2 bases and the J gene end by 0 bases; junction bases not matched to a gene: 6. DNA of the CDR3: TGTGCCAGCAGTTTAATGGTCGGGGGGGGCTCCTACGAGCAGTACTTC. Its translation is CASSLMVGGGSYEQYF.

This clonotype has more than one count but fewer than ten. The V call is TRBV6-9, the J call TRBJ2-7; D not certain. This CDR3 contains 12 residues. Trimming removed 3 bases from V and 4 bases from J, with 7 bases in between. Germline assignment: CDR1 MNHGY and CDR2 SVAAGI. The CDR3 region is CASSYPPYEQYF. The CDR3 nucleotides are TGTGCCAGCAGTTACCCACCTTACGAGCAGTACTTC.